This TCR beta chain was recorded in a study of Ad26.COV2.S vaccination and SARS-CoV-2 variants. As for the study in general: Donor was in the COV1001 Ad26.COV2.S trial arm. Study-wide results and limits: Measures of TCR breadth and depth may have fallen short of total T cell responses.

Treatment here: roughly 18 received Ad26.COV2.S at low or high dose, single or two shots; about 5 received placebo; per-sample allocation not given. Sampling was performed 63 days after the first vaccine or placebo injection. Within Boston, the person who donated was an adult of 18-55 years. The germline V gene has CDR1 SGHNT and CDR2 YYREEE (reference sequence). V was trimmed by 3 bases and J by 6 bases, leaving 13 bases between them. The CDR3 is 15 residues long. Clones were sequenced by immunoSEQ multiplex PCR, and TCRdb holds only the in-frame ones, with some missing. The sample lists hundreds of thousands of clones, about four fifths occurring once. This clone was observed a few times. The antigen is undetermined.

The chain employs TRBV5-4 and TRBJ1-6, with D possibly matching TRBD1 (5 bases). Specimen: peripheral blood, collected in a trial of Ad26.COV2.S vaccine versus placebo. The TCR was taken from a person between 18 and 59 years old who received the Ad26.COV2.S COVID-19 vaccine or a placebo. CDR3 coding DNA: TGTGCCAGCAGCTCGGTGGGACGGCTTAATTCACCCCTCCACTTT. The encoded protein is CASSSVGRLNSPLHF.